What follows is one T cell receptor (beta chain) and its context. These data originate in a study of T cell responses to AZD1222 COVID-19 vaccine. Here immunoSEQ multiplex PCR was the method, and the copy in TCRdb shows in-frame clones only, minus some. The sample holds about 150,000 clones; just over 90% are singletons and the top ten take about 3%. The V gene's germline CDR1 is KGHSH and CDR2 LQKENI. V gave up 4 bases and J gave up 6 bases, with 9 bases separating them. CDR3 size: 12 residues. The TCR was taken from an adult in good health. Sequencing used peripheral blood, obtained on day 0 of MenACWY control vaccination. The chain uses TRBV18 and TRBJ1-1, with D perhaps TRBD1 (6 bases). CDR3 in amino acids: CASSQGEAEAFF. For the CDR3, the DNA is TGTGCCAGCTCACAGGGGGAGGCTGAAGCTTTCTTT.